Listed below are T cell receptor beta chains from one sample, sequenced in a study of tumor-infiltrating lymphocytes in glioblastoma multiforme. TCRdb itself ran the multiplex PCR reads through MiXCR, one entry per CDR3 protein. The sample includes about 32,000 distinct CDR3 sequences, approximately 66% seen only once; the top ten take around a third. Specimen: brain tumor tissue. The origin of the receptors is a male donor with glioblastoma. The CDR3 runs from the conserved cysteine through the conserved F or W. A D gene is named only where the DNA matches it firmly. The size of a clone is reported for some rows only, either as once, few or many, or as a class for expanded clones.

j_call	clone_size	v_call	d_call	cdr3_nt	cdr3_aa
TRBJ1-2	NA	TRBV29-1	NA	TGCAGCGCCGACGGGAGTTCTAACTATGGTTACACCTTC	CSADGSSNYGYTF
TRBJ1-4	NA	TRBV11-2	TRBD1	TGTGCCAGCAGCTTAGGCGGGACAGGGGAGTTTGAAAAACTGTTTTTT	CASSLGGTGEFEKLFF
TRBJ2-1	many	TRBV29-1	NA	TGCAGCCCTCGACTACCCGGGAATGAGCAGTTCTTC	CSPRLPGNEQFF
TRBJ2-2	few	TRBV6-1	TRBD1	TGTGCCAGCAGTGAAGGGGACAGCCAAGCCGGGGAGCTGTTTTTT	CASSEGDSQAGELFF
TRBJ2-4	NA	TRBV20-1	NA	TGCAGTGATAGAGTGGGTGCCAAAAACATTAAGTACTTC	CSDRVGAKNIKYF
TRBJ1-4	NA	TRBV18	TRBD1	TGTGCCATCTCTTACAGGGGGGCGAATGAAAAACTGCTTTTT	CAISYRGANEKLLF
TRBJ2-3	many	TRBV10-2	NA	TGCGCCAGCAGTCCCCAAGCTGCCGATACGCAGTATTTT	CASSPQAADTQYF
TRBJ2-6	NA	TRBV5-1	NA	TGCGCCAGCAGCTTGGATGCGGGCTCTGGGGCCAACGTCCTGACTTTC	CASSLDAGSGANVLTF
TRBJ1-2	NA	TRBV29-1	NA	TGCAGCGTGGAGCGAAACGGTAACTATGGCTACGCCTTC	CSVERNGNYGYAF
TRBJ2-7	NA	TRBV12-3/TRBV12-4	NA	TGTGCCAGCAGCTTTAGGGTTTTGGAGCAGTACTTC	CASSFRVLEQYF
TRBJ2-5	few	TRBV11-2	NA	TGTGCCGGCAGCACCCCGGGATTAGCTGGAGCGGAGACCCAGTACTTC	CAGSTPGLAGAETQYF
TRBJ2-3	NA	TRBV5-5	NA	TGTGCCAGCAGCTTGGTACGAGGTGTGGGCACAGATACGCAGTATTTT	CASSLVRGVGTDTQYF
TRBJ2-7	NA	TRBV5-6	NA	TGTGCTAGCAGCTTGCGAGCAGGGGTCTCCTACGAGCAGTACTTC	CASSLRAGVSYEQYF
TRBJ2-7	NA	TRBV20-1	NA	TGCAGTGCTAGAGGGGCTAGCAGCGCCTCCTACGAGGAGTACTTC	CSARGASSASYEEYF
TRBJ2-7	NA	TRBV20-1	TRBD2	TGCAGTGCTATAAGGGCGGCTAGCGGGAACTACTACGAGCAGTACTTC	CSAIRAASGNYYEQYF
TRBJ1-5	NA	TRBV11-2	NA	TGTGCCAGCAGCTTAGGGGGGACCAGATCCCCAGCATTT	CASSLGGTRSPAF
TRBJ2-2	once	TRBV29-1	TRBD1	TGCAGCCTGGGACAGTCGGGCACCGGGGAGCTGTTTTTT	CSLGQSGTGELFF
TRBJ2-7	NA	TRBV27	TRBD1	TGTGCCAGCAGTTCCGGGACAGCTACCTTCGAGCATTACTTC	CASSSGTATFEHYF
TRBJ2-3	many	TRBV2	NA	TGTGCCAGCAGCCCTCGGGGCGGTACGCAGTATTTT	CASSPRGGTQYF
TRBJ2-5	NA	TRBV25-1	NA	TGTGCCAGCAGTGAATCGACGGGGCCGTACCAAGAGACCCAGTACTTC	CASSESTGPYQETQYF
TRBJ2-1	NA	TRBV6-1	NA	TGTGCCAGCAGTGATGGATCGGGAGTTGTAGACGAGCAGTTCTTC	CASSDGSGVVDEQFF
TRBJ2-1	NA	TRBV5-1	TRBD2	TGCGCCAGCAGCACCTCCCACATAGCGGGAGTTAACAATGAGCAGTTCTTC	CASSTSHIAGVNNEQFF
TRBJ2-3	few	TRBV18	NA	TGTGCCAGCTCACCACTTTTTGTGGGCACAGATACGCAGTATTTT	CASSPLFVGTDTQYF